This T cell receptor beta chain was recorded in a study of blood T cell repertoires in COVID-19. The overall study: Acute and convalescent COVID-19 specimens originated in the United States, Italy and Spain. The cDNA or gDNA used as material had been derived from T cells, B-cell-depleted T cells, or PBMCs.

This clone was picked up one time. Germline V lookup: CDR1 GTSNPN, CDR2 SVGIG (reference sequence). The V end lost 5 bases, the J end lost 7 bases, and 12 bases lay between the germline ends. This CDR3 is 13 amino acids long. The repertoire was sequenced with immunoSEQ multiplex PCR; TCRdb's copy has only in-frame clones and lacks some. The data show 100,000 to 150,000 clones, around 80% seen once. Sequenced sample: peripheral blood. The receptor was isolated from a woman aged 55-75 years with acute or convalescent COVID-19. The chain combines TRBV30 with TRBJ1-6; the D gene is possibly TRBD1 (5 bases). The DNA for the CDR3 is TGTGCCTGGGTTGACCAGGGAAATTCACCCCTCCACTTT. Translating it yields CAWVDQGNSPLHF.